Listed here are 29 T cell receptor beta chains from one sample, sequenced in a study of blood T cell repertoires in COVID-19. TCRdb's copy holds only in-frame clones and misses some; the assay was immunoSEQ multiplex PCR. Here the sample spans 430,000 or so clones, roughly 88% being singletons. Sample: PBMCs or T cells enriched from blood (not recorded which). These receptors came from a woman aged 18-30 years who had been exposed to COVID-19.

The CDR3 nucleotides read TGTGCCAGCACCACGACAGGGGTGAACACCGGGGAGCTGTTTTTT. Its protein is CASTTTGVNTGELFF. The chain uses TRBV28 and TRBJ2-2, with 8 bases lining up with TRBD1. The CDR3 sequence is 15 residues long. Germline CDR1 is MDHEN and CDR2 is SYDVKM. The J segment lost 1 base and the V segment lost 7 bases, leaving 5 bases of the junction unmatched.

The gene calls are TRBV6-5 and TRBJ2-3, with D possibly being TRBD2 (6 bases). Trimming left V 5 bases short and J 2 bases short, with 14 bases between. This CDR3 is built from 15 residues. The germline CDR1 and CDR2 sequences are MNHEY and SVGAGI. The DNA of the CDR3 is TGTGCCAGCAGTATCGGGGGACTTTCCACAGATACGCAGTATTTT. Its protein product is CASSIGGLSTDTQYF.

The sample holds one count of this clone. This sequence joins TRBV5-6 and TRBJ2-7; D possibly corresponds to TRBD1 (6 bases). The V end was cut by 0 bases, the J end by 6 bases, with 10 bases between. This CDR3 has 13 residues. The germline gives CDR1 SGHDT, CDR2 YYEEEE. The CDR3 DNA reads TGTGCCAGCAGCTTGGACAGGGCGGGCGAGCAGTACTTC. Translating gives CASSLDRAGEQYF.

There are a few counts of this clone. The junction does not match germline at one end; this may be a read error. The chain has TRBV5-1 and TRBJ1-5; the match to TRBD1 covers 8 bases. Germline CDR1 and CDR2: SGHRS and YFSETQ. This CDR3 comprises 15 residues. CDR3 loop: CASRLVTGDNQPQHF. The CDR3 coding sequence is TGCGCCAGCAGATTGGTGACAGGGGACAATCAGCCCCAGCATTTT.

The chain has TRBV12-3 or TRBV12-4 and TRBJ1-2; D perhaps matches TRBD1 (6 bases). This CDR3 is 12 amino acids long. V lost 3 bases to trimming and J lost 8 bases, with 10 bases between them. The DNA of the CDR3 is TGTGCCAGCAGTTTGGGGGCTCGGGGCTACACCTTC. It codes for CASSLGARGYTF.

The rearrangement uses TRBV2 and TRBJ2-4, with TRBD2 as a possible D gene (5 bases). CDR3 size: 18 residues. CDR1 is SNHLY and CDR2 is FYNNEI in the germline V gene. Between the trimmed V and J ends, which lost 3 bases and 0 bases, there was a span of 18 bases. Here the CDR3 DNA reads TGTGCCAGCAGTGAGATTTTCGACGGACTTGTAGCCAAAAACATTCAGTACTTC. Residues: CASSEIFDGLVAKNIQYF. Supplemented by reference TRBV2 and TRBJ2-4, the full variable domain reads EPEVTQTPSHQVTQMGQEVILRCVPISNHLYFYWYRQILGQKVEFLVSFYNNEISEKSEIFDDQFSVERPDGSNFTLKIRSTKLEDSAMYFCASSEIFDGLVAKNIQYFGAGTRLSVL.

The V call is TRBV30, the J call TRBJ1-4, with 7 bases that match TRBD1. Germline V gene data show CDR1 as GTSNPN and CDR2 as SVGIG (reference sequence). The J segment lost 13 bases and the V segment lost 2 bases, leaving 4 bases of the junction unmatched. The CDR3 totals 11 residues. Here the CDR3 reads CAWSRGQSLFF. The CDR3 nucleotides are TGTGCCTGGAGTAGGGGACAGTCACTGTTTTTT.

The J gene is TRBJ2-1, the V gene TRBV30; 9 nucleotides line up with TRBD1. The germline gives CDR1 GTSNPN, CDR2 SVGIG (reference sequence). The CDR3 is made up of 16 amino acids. J gave up 1 base and V 2 bases, and 6 bases lay outside the gene matches. CDR3 bases: TGTGCCTGGAGTTTGGGACAGGGAGTTTCCTACAATGAGCAGTTCTTC. Its protein product is CAWSLGQGVSYNEQFF.

This chain joins TRBV19 and TRBJ2-7, with D possibly being TRBD2 (6 bases). Germline V gene sequence: CDR1 LNHDA, CDR2 SQIVND (reference sequence). This CDR3 spans 15 amino acids. The germline V and J ends were trimmed by 0 bases and 6 bases, with 15 bases remaining between them. CDR3 DNA sequence: TGTGCCAGTAGTATAGATCGGGCGGTGGAGGGCGAGCAGTACTTC. Translated, it gives CASSIDRAVEGEQYF.

The sample holds a few counts of this clone. The rearrangement links TRBV2 to TRBJ2-5, with 7 bases lining up with TRBD1. The CDR3 runs 17 residues. V shed 3 bases and J 4 bases; nucleotides not matched to a gene: 14. Germline V gene sequence: CDR1 SNHLY, CDR2 FYNNEI. The CDR3 here is CASSEGPARGLSETQYF. Written as DNA, the CDR3 is TGTGCCAGCAGTGAGGGGCCTGCCAGGGGGTTGTCAGAGACCCAGTACTTC.

The rearrangement links TRBV19 to TRBJ1-2, with TRBD1 matching over 7 bases. Per germline, CDR1 LNHDA and CDR2 SQIVND (reference sequence). The CDR3 runs 12 residues. With V trimmed by 6 bases and J by 4 bases, 2 bases remained unmatched. CDR3 nucleotides: TGTGCCAGTAGAACAGGGGCCTATGGCTACACCTTC. This sequence encodes CASRTGAYGYTF.

This clone was observed a single time. The CDR3, as DNA: TGTGCCAGAAGCTTAGCCCCTCCGGGACAGGGAAGTCACAGCAATCAGCCCCAGCATTTT. Translation: CARSLAPPGQGSHSNQPQHF. The V call is TRBV7-5, the J call TRBJ1-5; TRBD1, the table's D call, was not compared with the DNA. TRBV7-5 is described as a pseudogene. This CDR3 contains 20 residues.

V gene TRBV27 combines with J gene TRBJ1-2; maybe TRBD1 (6 bases). CDR1 is MNHEY and CDR2 is SMNVEV in the germline V gene (reference sequence). The germline V and J ends were trimmed by 6 bases and 8 bases, with 22 bases remaining between them. The CDR3 length is 15 residues. The CDR3 region has the DNA TGTGCCAGCAGGGCTCCCCCAAGGGGGGAGGGGGGCTACACCTTC. Residues: CASRAPPRGEGGYTF.

The chain carries TRBV4-1 and TRBJ2-7; a weak D match, TRBD1 (5 bases). This CDR3 spans 13 amino acids. The V end lost 5 bases, the J end lost 5 bases, and 13 bases lay between the germline ends. Per the germline V gene, CDR1 is MGHRA and CDR2 is YSYEKL. The DNA for the CDR3 is TGCGCCAGCAGCTACGACAGACCCGACGAGCAGTACTTC. It translates to CASSYDRPDEQYF.

The V call is TRBV6-5, the J call TRBJ2-1; TRBD2 matches 11 bases. Germline-derived CDR1 and CDR2 are MNHEY and SVGAGI. V shed 4 bases and J 7 bases; nucleotides not matched to a gene: 3. The CDR3 consists of 14 residues. As DNA, the CDR3 is TGTGCCAGCAGTTTTACTAGCGGGAGAAATGAGCAGTTCTTC. Translating it yields CASSFTSGRNEQFF.

The V call is TRBV11-2, the J call TRBJ2-7, with 7 bases identical to TRBD2. CDR1 is SGHAT, CDR2 FQNNGV, per germline. V lost 8 bases and J lost 2; bases outside the gene matches: 12. CDR3 length: 15 residues. In DNA, the CDR3 is TGTGCCAGCCGCAAAACGAGCGGGGCCGCCTACGAGCAGTACTTC. Residues: CASRKTSGAAYEQYF.

The chain combines TRBV7-9 with TRBJ1-6; the D is unclear. V shed 2 bases and J shed 7 bases, with 9 bases lying between them. CDR3 length: 14 amino acids. Germline V gives CDR1 SEHNR, CDR2 FQNEAQ (reference sequence). CDR3 in amino acids: CASSLSTGNSPLHF. CDR3 nucleotide sequence: TGTGCCAGCAGCTTAAGCACCGGGAATTCACCCCTCCACTTT. Supplemented by reference TRBV7-9 and TRBJ1-6, the full variable domain reads DTGVSQNPRHKITKRGQNVTFRCDPISEHNRLYWYRQTLGQGPEFLTYFQNEAQLEKSRLLSDRFSAERPKGSFSTLEIQRTEQGDSAMYLCASSLSTGNSPLHFGNGTRLTVT.

The V gene is TRBV7-2, the J gene TRBJ1-6, with D perhaps TRBD1 (5 bases). V shed 3 bases and J shed 7 bases, with 10 bases lying between them. CDR1 is SGHTA, CDR2 FQGNSA, per germline. The CDR3 totals 14 residues. CDR3 amino acids: CASSFGGSNSPLHF. The DNA of the CDR3 is TGTGCCAGCAGCTTTGGGGGGAGCAATTCACCCCTCCACTTT.

The chain employs TRBV4-1 and TRBJ2-7; 12 nucleotides match TRBD2. The V and J ends lost 4 bases and 4 bases, in that order; junction bases with no gene match: 5. The CDR3 totals 15 residues. Germline V gene data show CDR1 as MGHRA and CDR2 as YSYEKL. The CDR3 DNA reads as TGCGCCAGCAGCCTGGGGACTAGCGGGCCTTACGAGCAGTACTTC. It specifies CASSLGTSGPYEQYF.

This clone has a single count. The same CDR3 also results from other DNA sequences found in this sample. The chain links TRBV19 to TRBJ2-7; no reliable D call. From germline, CDR1 is LNHDA and CDR2 SQIVND (reference sequence). The V gene lost 1 base and the J gene lost 7 bases, with 5 bases spanning the gap. The CDR3 has 11 residues. The CDR3 protein is CASSIAEEQYF. Written as DNA, the CDR3 is TGTGCCAGTAGTATAGCGGAGGAGCAGTACTTC.

Worth noting for this clone: This CDR3 is also generated by other DNA sequences in the sample. The chain joins TRBV3-1 (or the pseudogene TRBV3-2) to TRBJ2-7; D is uncertain. V lost 4 bases and J 0 bases, leaving 4 bases between the germline ends. Germline lookup yields CDR1 LGHDT and CDR2 YNNKEL (reference sequence). This CDR3 region has 12 residues. Written as DNA, the CDR3 is TGTGCCAGCAGCCGCTACTCCTACGAGCAGTACTTC. Amino acid sequence: CASSRYSYEQYF.

This clone has a handful of counts. The CDR3 region is CASSPKTAGGTDTQYF. The CDR3 region has the DNA TGTGCCAGCAGCCCCAAGACGGCGGGAGGGACAGATACGCAGTATTTT. The chain carries TRBV5-6 and TRBJ2-3; 9 nucleotides match TRBD2. J was trimmed by 3 bases and V by 4 bases; bases with no gene match: 9. Germline V gives CDR1 SGHDT, CDR2 YYEEEE. This CDR3 has 16 residues.

The CDR3 region has the DNA TGTGCCAGCAGCCCTTTTGACGGCGGATCTGGAAACACCATATATTTT. It yields the protein CASSPFDGGSGNTIYF. The chain recombines TRBV5-6 with TRBJ1-3, with D unclear. This CDR3 spans 16 amino acids. With 4 bases removed from V and 1 base from J, the gap between germline ends came to 15 bases. Germline-derived CDR1 and CDR2 are SGHDT and YYEEEE.

This rearrangement joins TRBV19 to TRBJ1-4, with D unclear. Germline CDR1 is LNHDA and CDR2 is SQIVND (reference sequence). V was pared by 7 bases and J by 0 bases, with 15 bases between. The length of the CDR3 is 16 residues. The CDR3 loop is CASTGTTAATNEKLFF. In DNA, the CDR3 is TGTGCCAGTACCGGCACAACAGCTGCAACTAATGAAAAACTGTTTTTT.

The gene calls are TRBV4-1 and TRBJ2-7, with D possibly TRBD2 on 5 matching bases. Germline CDR1 and CDR2: MGHRA and YSYEKL. The V end lost 2 bases, the J end lost 1 base, and 12 bases lay between the germline ends. CDR3 length: 15 amino acids. CDR3 sequence (DNA): TGCGCCAGCAGCCAAATAGTGGGAGATTCCTACGAGCAGTACTTC. It encodes CASSQIVGDSYEQYF.

The V and J genes are TRBV9 and TRBJ1-3, with a possible D match to TRBD1 (6 bases). Deletions cut 4 bases from V and 0 bases from J, with 20 bases between. Germline V gene lookup returns CDR1 SGDLS and CDR2 YYNGEE. The CDR3 has 18 amino acids. CDR3 in amino acids: CASSFSKGGSSSGNTIYF. The CDR3 DNA follows: TGTGCCAGCAGCTTTAGTAAAGGGGGTTCGAGCTCTGGAAACACCATATATTTT. Full variable domain (rest looked up from reference TRBV9 and TRBJ1-3): DSGVTQTPKHLITATGQRVTLRCSPRSGDLSVYWYQQSLDQGLQFLIQYYNGEERAKGNILERFSAQQFPDLHSELNLSSLELGDSALYFCASSFSKGGSSSGNTIYFGEGSWLTVV.

The rearrangement uses TRBV9 and TRBJ2-3, with 12 bases that match TRBD2. V trimming: 0 bases; J trimming: 2 bases; junction bases outside the gene matches: 4. Per the germline V gene, CDR1 is SGDLS and CDR2 is YYNGEE. This CDR3 has 17 residues. The CDR3 DNA reads as TGTGCCAGCAGCGTAGGACTAGCGGGGGCGTACACAGATACGCAGTATTTT. It specifies CASSVGLAGAYTDTQYF.

The V and J genes are TRBV5-4 and TRBJ1-2, with no clear D. From germline, CDR1 is SGHNT and CDR2 YYREEE (reference sequence). V lost 4 bases and J 4 bases, leaving 14 bases between the germline ends. CDR3 length equals 14 residues. The CDR3 spells CASSPVTGSYGYTF. CDR3 in DNA: TGTGCCAGCAGCCCCGTGACGGGGAGCTATGGCTACACCTTC.

The rearrangement uses TRBV6-4 and TRBJ2-5; 10 bases line up with TRBD1. Trimming cost V 3 bases and J 7 bases; bases outside gene matches: 5. Germline loops: CDR1 MRHNA, CDR2 SNTAGT. The CDR3 has 14 amino acids. The CDR3 bases are TGTGCCAGCAGTGAGACCTGGACAGGGGGGACCCAGTACTTC. Its translation is CASSETWTGGTQYF.